This note documents a single T cell receptor beta chain sequence. Its antigen remains unknown. This entry is derived from a study of shared clonotypes between healthy human individuals. On the study more broadly: Each donor's CD8 memory used one plate, CD8 naive two, each CD4 subset three.

Measured with immunoSEQ multiplex PCR; TCRdb has only the in-frame clones, and not every one. Here the sample spans about 2.2 million clones, approximately 94% being singletons. CD45RO-negative cells were positively selected for CCR7, leaving out terminally differentiated effector memory CD45RA+ cells. The length of the CDR3 is 14 residues. Germline V gives CDR1 ENHRY, CDR2 SYGVKD. The V segment lost 4 bases and the J segment 8 bases; nucleotides outside the gene matches: 6. Study observations and caveats: Represented diversity, genetic and exposure-history alike, was limited by few donors. An expected dependence of interdonor clonotype sharing on sequencing depth was noted.

This sequence joins TRBV10-3 and TRBJ1-2, with 11 bases identical to TRBD1. The specimen sequenced was naive CD8+ T cells from PBMCs. The receptor comes from a young man in good health. Some clones in this sample may be carry-over from other donors' samples. The CDR3 loop reads CAISAPGQGDGYTF. CDR3 coding DNA: TGTGCCATCAGTGCCCCGGGACAGGGGGACGGCTACACCTTC.